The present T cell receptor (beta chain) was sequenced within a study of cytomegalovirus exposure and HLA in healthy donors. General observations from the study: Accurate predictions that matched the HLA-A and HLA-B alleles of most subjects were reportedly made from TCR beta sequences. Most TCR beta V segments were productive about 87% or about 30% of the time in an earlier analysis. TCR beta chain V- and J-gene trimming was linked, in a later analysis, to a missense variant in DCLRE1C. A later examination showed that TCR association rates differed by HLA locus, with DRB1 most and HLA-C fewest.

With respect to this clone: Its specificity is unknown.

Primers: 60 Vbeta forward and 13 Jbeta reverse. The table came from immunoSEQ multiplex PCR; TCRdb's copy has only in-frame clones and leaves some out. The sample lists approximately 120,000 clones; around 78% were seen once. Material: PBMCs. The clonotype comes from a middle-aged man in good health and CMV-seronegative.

CDR3 sequence (DNA): TGTGCCAGCAGCTTAGAGCTGGGGCGGAACACTGAAGCTTTCTTT. Protein: CASSLELGRNTEAFF. V is TRBV11-2 and J is TRBJ1-1; D may be TRBD1 (5 bases). V dropped 0 bases and J dropped 1 base, with 9 bases sitting between them. The germline V gene has CDR1 SGHAT and CDR2 FQNNGV. The CDR3 is 15 residues long.